The 2 T cell receptor beta chains presented below share a single source sample, sequenced in a study of T cells in Graves' hyperthyroidism and ophthalmopathy. Amplification yielded TCR beta CDR3 regions, with RNA transcripts as the source. HTBI primers were used for first-round RT-PCR of the TCR CDR3. MiXCR, run by TCRdb on the multiplex PCR reads, gives a single entry per CDR3 protein. In the table there are about 590,000 distinct CDR3 sequences, 11% to 15% of which are singletons. Sequenced input: blood. The receptors were sampled from a woman under 30 with Graves' ophthalmopathy.

Turning to this clonotype: A much larger clone differs by one base, so this may be a read error. The chain is built from TRBV7-2 and TRBJ1-3; possible D gene TRBD1, 5 bases. The length of the CDR3 is 14 residues. CDR1 and CDR2 from the germline V gene are SGHTA and FQGNSA. Trimming stripped 5 bases from V and 4 bases from J, with 12 bases between. The CDR3 DNA reads as TGTGCCAGCAGCGTCGCAGGGTTCGGAAACACCATATATTTT. It yields the protein CASSVAGFGNTIYF.

This clonotype has a handful of counts. The chain links TRBV3-1 to TRBJ2-1, with TRBD2 matching over 10 bases. The V gene's germline CDR1 is LGHDT and CDR2 YNNKEL (reference sequence). The V gene end was trimmed by 4 bases and the J gene end by 5 bases; junction bases not matched to a gene: 5. The CDR3 has 15 residues. CDR3 protein: CASSRRTSGHNEQFF. As DNA, the CDR3 is TGTGCCAGCAGCCGACGGACTAGCGGACACAATGAGCAGTTCTTC.